Presented here are 2 T cell receptor beta chains from one specimen sequenced in a study of tumor-infiltrating lymphocytes in primary liver carcinoma. Without any cell sorting, about 20-32 mg of bulk tissue yielded co-extracted RNA and DNA. TCR beta cDNA was reverse-transcribed from 450 to 500 ng of total RNA. The reaction used a constant-region primer and ProtoScript II reverse transcriptase. Libraries covering TCR beta were generated through three nested multiplex PCR rounds (using a slightly modified ARM-PCR). Use of TRBV1-TRBV30 forward primers with a C-beta reverse primer characterized the first two PCR rounds, which lasted 10 cycles each. Via MiXCR, TCRdb re-called the multiplex PCR reads, giving one row per CDR3 protein. Of approximately 100,000 distinct CDR3 sequences in the sample, more than 65% were seen once. Input material: liver tumor tissue from sampling region 2. Subset: tumor region T2, inferior pole. These TCRs come from a woman in her fifties or sixties with primary liver carcinoma and hepatitis B virus infection.

The V call is TRBV29-1, the J call TRBJ2-7; D might be TRBD1 (6 bases). This CDR3 comprises 17 residues. Between the trimmed V and J ends, which lost 0 bases and 3 bases, there was a span of 21 bases. Germline-derived CDR1 and CDR2 are SQVTM and ANQGSEA. In nucleotides, the CDR3 is TGCAGCGTTGAAGAGGGGGCTAGTGGGAGTGTTATCTACGAGCAGTACTTC. Translating it yields CSVEEGASGSVIYEQYF.

This clonotype was seen a single time. Since the CDR3 does not end with the conserved phenylalanine or tryptophan, this likely comes from a read error. It is unclear where the CDR3 begins or ends on the DNA, so no DNA is shown, and the CDR3 is as TCRdb lists it. J is TRBJ2-1 and V is TRBV4-2; the table's D call, TRBD2, was not checked against the DNA. The CDR3 adds up to 18 amino acids, both ends counted. CDR1 and CDR2 from the germline V gene are LGHNA and YNFKEQ. This CDR3 is CASSQAPARGPRDNELFL.